This record looks at one TCR beta chain sequence and its context. Methods used by the authors: Nucleated cell counts were estimated from reference gene primer amplification. The assay was immunoSEQ multiplex PCR, and TCRdb's table has in-frame clones only and misses some. The V and J calls and clone size are taken from that table; D and trimming were inferred from the DNA. The repertoire has about 170,000 clones, 84% of them found once; the top ten carry around 7.7%. This sample is drawn from a study of blood T cell repertoires in COVID-19. Background on the study: Whether acute or convalescent, the COVID-19 samples came from the United States, Italy and Spain. Nucleic acid was either cDNA or gDNA, and it came from T cells, B-cell-depleted T cells, or PBMCs.

Per the germline V gene, CDR1 is MNHNS and CDR2 is SASEGT. Unmatched junction bases numbered 11, after V lost 3 bases and J lost 7 bases. The CDR3 loop spans 16 amino acids. The TCR originated in a man between 35 and 55 years old who had recovered from COVID-19. The sequencing input was peripheral blood. The chain recombines TRBV6-1 with TRBJ1-5; 8 positions agree with TRBD1. The CDR3 DNA reads TGTGCCAGCAGTGACGGTGTATTCAGGGGGCTCCAGCCCCAGCATTTT. Translation gives CASSDGVFRGLQPQHF.